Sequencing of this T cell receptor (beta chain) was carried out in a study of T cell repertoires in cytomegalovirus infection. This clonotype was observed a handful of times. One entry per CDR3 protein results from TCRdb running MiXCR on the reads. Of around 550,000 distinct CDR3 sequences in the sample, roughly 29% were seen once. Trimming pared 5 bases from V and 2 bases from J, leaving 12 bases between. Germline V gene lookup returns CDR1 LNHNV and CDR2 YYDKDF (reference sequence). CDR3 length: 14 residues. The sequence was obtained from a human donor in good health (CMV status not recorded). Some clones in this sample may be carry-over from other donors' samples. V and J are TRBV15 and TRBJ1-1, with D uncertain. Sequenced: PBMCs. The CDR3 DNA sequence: TGTGCCACCAGCCAGACGGCGGAAAACACTGAAGCTTTCTTT. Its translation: CATSQTAENTEAFF.